This T cell receptor (beta chain) is from a study of CD8 T cells in Susac syndrome (dated by TCRdb to between 2017 and 2020). Concerning the study at large: Among the Susac syndrome patients who were sequenced, clinically active disease was present in over 5 and clinical remission was observed in roughly eight. Susac syndrome patients were therapy-naive, on corticosteroids (some also receiving IVIg), or on IVIg alone at blood withdrawal. The study used repertoire sequencing to test whether antigen drove CD8+ T cell activation and differentiation in Susac syndrome. The study compared CD8+ T cell repertoire clonality among approximately twelve healthy donors, around 14 Susac syndrome patients and roughly 16 multiple sclerosis patients. The investigation overall reported the following: Sixteen and five Susac-specific public clones were found in the total CD8+ and CD8+ TEMRA repertoires, respectively. Clonal expansion was observed in Susac syndrome CD8+ repertoires, with the highest expansion in CD8+ TEMRA cells and greater expansion in clinically active than in remitting patients. The number of individuals in the TCR sequencing and HLA analysis was acknowledged as relatively small.

RNA was extracted with the RNeasy kit and about 0.45 to 1 ug was reverse transcribed using random hexamers. The immunoSEQ multiplex PCR assay, covering 54 Vbeta and 13 Jbeta segments, was used to amplify TCR beta CDR3 regions. To correct PCR amplification bias, a synthetic template baseline was used for both primer optimization and computational correction. The authors processed their data as follows. Reads were assigned to V, D and J genes according to IMGT and analyzed in immunoSEQ Analyzer, with only productive sequences retained. Clonality was computed as one minus Shannon entropy normalized by log2 of the number of productive unique sequences. Public and private clones were assessed among the 100 most prevalent clones of each patient and control. Clones were defined as Susac-specific when absent from the healthy and MS cohorts, from over 950 published viral clones and from other ImmuneACCESS disease sequences. TCRdb applied fastp at Q25 and MiXCR to the public reads, then kept only in-frame beta chains. One record per CDR3 amino acid sequence lists the most common genes and DNA. TCRdb, rather than the study authors, made the V and J calls. This sample is represented by tens of thousands of distinct CDR3 sequences; 95% to 96% of them were singletons. The ten most abundant clones make up about 0.65% of the sample.

Details on this clonotype: Its antigen is currently not known. Base qualities are not at hand, and no much larger clone is one base apart.

The CDR3 starts with the cysteine, ends with the phenylalanine, and has 14 residues. Only CDR3 DNA is held: 42 bases, read in frame from base 1. CDR1 and CDR2 are drawn from the germline V gene: MDHEN, SYDVKM. V trim: 7 bases; J trim: 4 bases; unmatched bases: 6. High-throughput TCR beta sequencing profiled peripheral blood CD8+ and CD4+ T cells from healthy donors, Susac syndrome patients and multiple sclerosis patients. Susac syndrome patients met recently defined diagnostic criteria for definite or probable disease. Bulk CD8+ and CD4+ T cells were purified magnetically by negative isolation, whereas CD8+ TEMRA cells were enriched by FACS. Blood was collected in EDTA tubes and processed within 24 hours, with PBMCs isolated through density gradient centrifugation. PBMCs intended for TCR sequencing were cryopreserved in liquid nitrogen and were subsequently thawed in a 37 degrees C water bath. Purity of sorted or isolated CD4+, CD8+ and CD8+ TEMRA cells was at least 90%.

The sequencing input was CD8+ T cells from PBMCs. The sequence links TRBV28 to TRBJ1-1; 10 junctional bases match TRBD1. The receptor was derived from a human donor with Susac syndrome. The CDR3 reads as follows: CASTRDRGGTEAFF. The nucleotides are TGTGCCAGCACCCGGGACAGGGGAGGCACTGAAGCTTTCTTT.